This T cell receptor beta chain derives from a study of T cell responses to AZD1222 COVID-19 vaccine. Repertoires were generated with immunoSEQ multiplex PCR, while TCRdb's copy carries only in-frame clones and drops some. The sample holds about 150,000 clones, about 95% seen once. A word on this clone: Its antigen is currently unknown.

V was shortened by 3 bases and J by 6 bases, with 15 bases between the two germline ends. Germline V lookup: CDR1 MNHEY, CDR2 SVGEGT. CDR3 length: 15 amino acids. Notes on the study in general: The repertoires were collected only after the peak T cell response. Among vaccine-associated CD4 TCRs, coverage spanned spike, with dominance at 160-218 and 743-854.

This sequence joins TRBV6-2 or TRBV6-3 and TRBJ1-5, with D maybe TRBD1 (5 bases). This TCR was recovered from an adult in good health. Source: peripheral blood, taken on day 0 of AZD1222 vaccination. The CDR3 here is CASSYFGGAVQPQHF. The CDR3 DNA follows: TGTGCCAGCAGTTATTTTGGGGGAGCGGTTCAGCCCCAGCATTTT.